At least ten counts were recorded for the clone carrying this T cell receptor beta chain. V lost 10 bases and J lost 3; bases outside the gene matches: 13. The CDR3 is 15 residues long. CDR1 is KGHDR, CDR2 SFDVKD, per germline. The data belong to a study of patients and donors after allogeneic stem cell transplantation. TCRdb re-analysed the RT-PCR reads in MiXCR, keeping a single row per CDR3 protein. The sample consists of 400,000 to 450,000 distinct CDR3 sequences, about a sixth of them appearing once. Sequenced sample: blood, either unsorted or a sorted T cell fraction (not recorded which). This clonotype was obtained from a human donor who was either an allogeneic HSCT recipient or a stem cell or donor lymphocyte infusion donor (not recorded which). It is not recorded whose cells these are; they may come from a transplant donor. The chain couples TRBV24-1 to TRBJ1-1, with 7 nucleotides matching TRBD1. The CDR3 here is CATKDGNRGDTEAFF. The CDR3 DNA reads TGTGCCACTAAGGATGGAAACAGGGGTGACACTGAAGCTTTCTTT.